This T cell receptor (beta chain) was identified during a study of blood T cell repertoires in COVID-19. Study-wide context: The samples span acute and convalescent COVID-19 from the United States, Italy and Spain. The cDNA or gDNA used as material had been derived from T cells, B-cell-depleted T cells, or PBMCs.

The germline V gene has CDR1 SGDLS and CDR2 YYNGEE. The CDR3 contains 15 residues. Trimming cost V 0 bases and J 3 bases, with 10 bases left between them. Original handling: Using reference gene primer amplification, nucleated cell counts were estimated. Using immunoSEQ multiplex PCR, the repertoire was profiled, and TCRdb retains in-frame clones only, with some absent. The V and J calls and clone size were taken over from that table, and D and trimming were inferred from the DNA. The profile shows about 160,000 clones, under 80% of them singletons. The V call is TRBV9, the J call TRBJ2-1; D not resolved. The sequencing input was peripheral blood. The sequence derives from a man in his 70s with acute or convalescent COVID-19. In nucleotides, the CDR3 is TGTGCCAGCAGCGTAGGTGCTAGAGACTACAATGAGCAGTTCTTC. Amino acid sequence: CASSVGARDYNEQFF. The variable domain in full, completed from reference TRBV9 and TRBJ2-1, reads DSGVTQTPKHLITATGQRVTLRCSPRSGDLSVYWYQQSLDQGLQFLIQYYNGEERAKGNILERFSAQQFPDLHSELNLSSLELGDSALYFCASSVGARDYNEQFFGPGTRLTVL.